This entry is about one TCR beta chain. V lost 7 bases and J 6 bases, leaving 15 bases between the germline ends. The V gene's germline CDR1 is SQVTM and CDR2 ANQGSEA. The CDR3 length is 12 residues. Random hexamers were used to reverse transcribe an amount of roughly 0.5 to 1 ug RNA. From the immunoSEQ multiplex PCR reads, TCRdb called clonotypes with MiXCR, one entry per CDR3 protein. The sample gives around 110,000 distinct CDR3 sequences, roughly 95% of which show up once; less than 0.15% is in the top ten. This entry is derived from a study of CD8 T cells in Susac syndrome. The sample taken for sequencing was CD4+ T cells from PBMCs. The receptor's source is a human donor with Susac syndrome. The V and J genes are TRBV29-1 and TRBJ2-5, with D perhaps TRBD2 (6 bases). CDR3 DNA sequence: TGCAGCGCCAGTAGTGGGAGGCAGACCCAGTACTTC. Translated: CSASSGRQTQYF.